The rows below give T cell receptor beta chains drawn from one sample of a study of blood T cell repertoires in COVID-19. Method: immunoSEQ multiplex PCR; TCRdb's copy keeps in-frame clones and lacks some. The sample includes about 120,000 clones, roughly nine tenths of them seen just once. The sample was peripheral blood. Source of these receptors: a man in his 70s with active or convalescent COVID-19. Both conserved end residues are part of each CDR3. Each record gives: clone size, V gene, D gene, J gene, CDR3 protein, CDR3 DNA. D genes are given only for firm matches. Not every row has a clone size; where given, it reads once, few, many or a size class.

size: .
V: TRBV19
D: .
J: TRBJ1-3
CDR3: CASTIPGYGSGNTIYF
DNA: TGTGCCAGTACCATACCGGGATATGGCTCTGGAAACACCATATATTTT

size: once
V: TRBV6-1
D: .
J: TRBJ1-1
CDR3: CASSEPDRNTEAFF
DNA: TGTGCCAGCAGTGAACCGGACAGGAACACTGAAGCTTTCTTT

size: .
V: TRBV6-1
D: TRBD2
J: TRBJ2-7
CDR3: CASSELPSGSYEQYF
DNA: TGTGCCAGCAGTGAACTGCCTAGCGGATCCTACGAGCAGTACTTC

size: .
V: TRBV24-1
D: TRBD2
J: TRBJ2-1
CDR3: CATSGREGVDEQFF
DNA: TGTGCCACCAGTGGGCGGGAGGGGGTGGATGAGCAGTTCTTC

size: .
V: TRBV28
D: .
J: TRBJ2-7
CDR3: CASRASDSYEQYF
DNA: TGTGCCAGCAGGGCTAGCGACTCCTACGAGCAGTACTTC

size: .
V: TRBV7-6
D: .
J: TRBJ2-1
CDR3: CASSLSMTSSYNEQFF
DNA: TGTGCCAGCAGCTTATCGATGACAAGCTCCTACAATGAGCAGTTCTTC

size: .
V: TRBV23-1
D: TRBD1
J: TRBJ1-1
CDR3: CASAWDRVNGAFF
DNA: TGCGCCAGCGCTTGGGACAGGGTTAACGGAGCTTTCTTT

size: .
V: TRBV7-2
D: .
J: TRBJ2-1
CDR3: CASSLLRVVQFF
DNA: TGTGCCAGCAGCTTATTGCGGGTCGTTCAGTTCTTC

size: .
V: TRBV6-5
D: TRBD1
J: TRBJ2-3
CDR3: CAANPGQGEDTQYF
DNA: TGTGCCGCCAACCCAGGACAGGGGGAAGATACGCAGTATTTT

size: .
V: TRBV5-6
D: .
J: TRBJ1-2
CDR3: CASSDLRGAPSYGYTF
DNA: TGTGCCAGCAGCGACCTGCGGGGGGCCCCCTCCTATGGCTACACCTTC

size: .
V: TRBV28
D: TRBD1
J: TRBJ1-1
CDR3: CASSPLGQGATPNTEAFF
DNA: TGTGCCAGCAGTCCCCTCGGGCAGGGGGCCACTCCGAACACTGAAGCTTTCTTT

size: few
V: TRBV9
D: .
J: TRBJ1-2
CDR3: CASSAEVPSESYTF
DNA: TGTGCCAGCAGCGCCGAGGTTCCTAGTGAGAGCTACACCTTC

size: .
V: TRBV5-8
D: TRBD1
J: TRBJ2-1
CDR3: CASSARQGVFNEQFF
DNA: TGTGCCAGCAGCGCCCGACAGGGGGTTTTCAATGAGCAGTTCTTC

size: .
V: TRBV27
D: .
J: TRBJ1-1
CDR3: CASSLQGYTEAFF
DNA: TGTGCCAGCAGTTTGCAGGGGTACACTGAAGCTTTCTTT

size: .
V: TRBV18
D: TRBD1
J: TRBJ1-6
CDR3: CASSPLRDRNSPLHF
DNA: TGTGCCAGCTCACCGCTGCGGGACAGAAATTCACCCCTCCACTTT

size: .
V: TRBV7-9
D: TRBD2
J: TRBJ2-1
CDR3: CASSDGTSGSMNEQFF
DNA: TGTGCCAGCAGCGACGGGACTAGCGGGAGTATGAATGAGCAGTTCTTC

size: .
V: TRBV28
D: TRBD1
J: TRBJ2-7
CDR3: CASRIAGGSYEQYF
DNA: TGTGCCAGCAGAATCGCAGGGGGCTCCTACGAGCAGTACTTC

size: .
V: TRBV7-2
D: .
J: TRBJ2-1
CDR3: CASSLGGPDHSFF
DNA: TGTGCCAGCAGCTTGGGCGGGCCTGACCACAGTTTCTTC

size: .
V: TRBV29-1
D: .
J: TRBJ1-4
CDR3: CSGQTNEKLFF
DNA: TGCAGCGGTCAAACTAATGAAAAACTGTTTTTT

size: .
V: TRBV9
D: TRBD2
J: TRBJ2-1
CDR3: CASSVGPSGRGDNNEQFF
DNA: TGTGCCAGCAGCGTAGGTCCTAGCGGGAGAGGGGACAACAATGAGCAGTTCTTC

size: .
V: TRBV24-1
D: .
J: TRBJ2-1
CDR3: CATSDFRGAFGYNEQFF
DNA: TGTGCCACCAGTGATTTTCGGGGGGCATTTGGTTACAATGAGCAGTTCTTC

size: .
V: TRBV28
D: .
J: TRBJ2-1
CDR3: CASSFGPSEVDEQFF
DNA: TGTGCCAGCAGTTTTGGCCCTAGTGAAGTGGATGAGCAGTTCTTC

size: .
V: TRBV28
D: TRBD1
J: TRBJ2-5
CDR3: CASRTASGQSTPYQETQYF
DNA: TGTGCCAGCAGAACCGCCTCGGGACAGTCGACTCCGTACCAAGAGACCCAGTACTTC

size: .
V: TRBV19
D: .
J: TRBJ1-4
CDR3: CASNRWGATNEKLFF
DNA: TGTGCCAGTAATCGGTGGGGGGCAACTAATGAAAAACTGTTTTTT

size: .
V: TRBV11-2
D: .
J: TRBJ1-4
CDR3: CASRLTPGVTNEKLFF
DNA: TGTGCCAGCAGACTTACCCCAGGGGTGACTAATGAAAAACTGTTTTTT

size: .
V: TRBV9
D: TRBD1
J: TRBJ2-7
CDR3: CASSADRNRYEQYF
DNA: TGTGCCAGCAGCGCGGACAGGAACCGCTACGAGCAGTACTTC